This is a list of T cell receptor beta chains from one sample in a study of radiotherapy plus CTLA-4 blockade in lung cancer. Here immunoSEQ multiplex PCR was the method, and the copy in TCRdb shows in-frame clones only, minus some. The repertoire holds 110,000 or so clones, with just under 80% as singletons. This specimen consisted of peripheral blood, obtained from a patient treated with radiotherapy plus ipilimumab. Every receptor here comes from a human donor with non-small cell lung cancer who had a partial response to radiotherapy plus ipilimumab. The CDR3 runs from the conserved cysteine through the conserved F or W. The order of the fields is J gene, clone size, D gene, V gene, CDR3 DNA, CDR3 protein. D genes are given only for firm matches. Clone size appears in some rows only: once, few, many, or a class for an expanded clone.

TRBJ2-2 | NA | TRBD1 | TRBV9 | TGTGCCAGCGCAAGACAGGGAGCGAACACCGGGGAGCTGTTTTTT | CASARQGANTGELFF
TRBJ1-3 | medium-sized | NA | TRBV10-3 | TGTGCCACCACCCCGACTGCGAGCTCTGGAAACACCATATATTTT | CATTPTASSGNTIYF
TRBJ2-3 | NA | TRBD1 | TRBV5-1 | TGCGCCAGCAGCTTGACAGGGACAGAAAGCACAGATACGCAGTATTTT | CASSLTGTESTDTQYF
TRBJ2-6 | NA | NA | TRBV4-1 | TGCGCCAGCAGCCAATTATTGGCTTCTGGGGCCAACGTCCTGACTTTC | CASSQLLASGANVLTF
TRBJ2-7 | NA | TRBD1 | TRBV7-2 | TGTGCCAGCAGCCTCGGGACAGTCTACGAGCAGTACTTC | CASSLGTVYEQYF
TRBJ2-2 | NA | NA | TRBV6-1 | TGTGCCAGCAGAATCGCGAACACCGGGGAGCTGTTTTTT | CASRIANTGELFF
TRBJ2-5 | NA | NA | TRBV6-5 | TGTGCCAGCGGGGGGTCACCCAGGCGAGAGACCCAGTACTTC | CASGGSPRRETQYF
TRBJ1-2 | NA | TRBD1 | TRBV6-5 | TGTGCCAGCAGTTCCAGGGGGCGAGCTAACTATGGCTACACCTTC | CASSSRGRANYGYTF
TRBJ2-5 | few | TRBD2 | TRBV6-5 | TGTGCCAGCAGTTACTGGGGACTAGCGGCCGAAGAGACCCAGTACTTC | CASSYWGLAAEETQYF
TRBJ1-1 | NA | NA | TRBV7-9 | TGTGCCAGCAGCTTCGGGACACTAAACACTGAAGCTTTCTTT | CASSFGTLNTEAFF
TRBJ1-2 | NA | NA | TRBV5-1 | TGCGCCAGCAGCAGCGAATCAGGACTCAGCGATGGCTACACCTTC | CASSSESGLSDGYTF
TRBJ2-1 | NA | TRBD2 | TRBV5-5 | TGTGCCAGCAGGGGGGGACTAGCGGATTACAATGAGCAGTTCTTC | CASRGGLADYNEQFF
TRBJ1-1 | NA | NA | TRBV7-6 | TGTGCCAGCAGCCCAGACAGTAACACTGAAGCTTTCTTT | CASSPDSNTEAFF
TRBJ2-3 | NA | TRBD2 | TRBV7-6 | TGTGCCAGCAGCTCATCAGCGGGAGTAGGCACAGATACGCAGTATTTT | CASSSSAGVGTDTQYF
TRBJ2-3 | NA | TRBD2 | TRBV5-1 | TGCGCCAGCAGAAGCGGGAGTAGATCAGATACGCAGTATTTT | CASRSGSRSDTQYF
TRBJ2-1 | NA | NA | TRBV11-2 | TGTGCCAGCAGGCAGGGACTGGAGAATGAGCAGTTCTTC | CASRQGLENEQFF
TRBJ2-7 | NA | TRBD1 | TRBV30 | TGTGCCTGGGGGACAGGGTATCCCTACGAGCAGTACTTC | CAWGTGYPYEQYF
TRBJ1-1 | NA | NA | TRBV6-5 | TGTGCCAGCAGTACCCCGTGGGGGCCTGGAGAAGCTTTCTTT | CASSTPWGPGEAFF
TRBJ1-2 | NA | NA | TRBV2 | TGTGCCAGCAGTGATCAGGGCGGCGCTAACTATGGCTACACCTTC | CASSDQGGANYGYTF
TRBJ1-1 | NA | TRBD1 | TRBV12-5 | TGTGCTAGTGGTTTAGGGACAGCATCTGAAGCTTTCTTT | CASGLGTASEAFF
TRBJ2-6 | NA | TRBD1 | TRBV5-6 | TGTGCCAGCAGCCCTAGGACAGGGGCGCTGTCTGGGGCCAACGTCCTGACTTTC | CASSPRTGALSGANVLTF
TRBJ2-1 | NA | NA | TRBV15 | TGTGCCACCAGCAGAGATGCCGGCTACAATGAGCAGTTCTTC | CATSRDAGYNEQFF
TRBJ1-1 | NA | NA | TRBV5-1 | TGCGCCAGCAGCTCAGGGTCGAACACTGAAGCTTTCTTT | CASSSGSNTEAFF
TRBJ2-7 | NA | NA | TRBV5-8 | TGTGCCAGCAGATTCGGGGGATGGGGGAGGCCCTACGAGCAGTACTTC | CASRFGGWGRPYEQYF
TRBJ2-5 | NA | NA | TRBV6-1 | TGTGCCAGCAGATCAGGGGACCAAGAGACCCAGTACTTC | CASRSGDQETQYF
TRBJ1-5 | NA | NA | TRBV18 | TGTGCCAGCTCACCCTCGACAGGTCATCAGCCCCAGCATTTT | CASSPSTGHQPQHF
TRBJ2-1 | NA | NA | TRBV9 | TGTGCCAGCAGCCCCAGCGGCGCGATGAGGGATGAGCAGTTCTTC | CASSPSGAMRDEQFF
TRBJ2-2 | few | TRBD2 | TRBV7-7 | TGTGCTAGCAGCTTAGCGGGGCCCCTGGCCGGGGAGCTGTTTTTT | CASSLAGPLAGELFF
TRBJ2-1 | NA | NA | TRBV25-1 | TGTGCCAGCAGTGGACTAGGCCCCAGTGAGCAGTTCTTC | CASSGLGPSEQFF
TRBJ1-1 | NA | NA | TRBV14 | TGTGCCAGCAGGGCGACAAGGGGCAAGAACACTGAAGCTTTCTTT | CASRATRGKNTEAFF
TRBJ1-3 | NA | TRBD1 | TRBV5-6 | TGTGCCAGCAGCCATACGACAGGGAGGAACACCATATATTTT | CASSHTTGRNTIYF
TRBJ1-2 | NA | TRBD1 | TRBV7-3 | TGTGCCAGCAGCCCCAGGACAGGGTCGGTCGGCTACACCTTC | CASSPRTGSVGYTF
TRBJ2-3 | NA | TRBD2 | TRBV4-2 | TGTGCCAGCAGCCAAGACGTAGGGACTAGCGATAGCACAGATACGCAGTATTTT | CASSQDVGTSDSTDTQYF
TRBJ1-1 | NA | NA | TRBV9 | TGTGCCAGCAGCGGAGTTGGGCCTGAAGCTTTCTTT | CASSGVGPEAFF
TRBJ1-1 | NA | NA | TRBV10-3 | TGTGCCATCACCGGAGGGGCCGAGTACACTGAAGCTTTCTTT | CAITGGAEYTEAFF
TRBJ1-1 | NA | NA | TRBV5-4 | TGTGCCAGCAGCTTCGAGCTGAACACTGAAGCTTTCTTT | CASSFELNTEAFF
TRBJ2-1 | NA | TRBD2 | TRBV10-3 | TGTGCCATCTCTCAGGGAGGGGTGAATGAGCAGTTCTTC | CAISQGGVNEQFF
TRBJ1-2 | NA | NA | TRBV19 | TGTGCCAGTAGTATAGAATCACCTACTAACTATGGCTACACCTTC | CASSIESPTNYGYTF
TRBJ2-1 | NA | NA | TRBV5-4 | TGTGCCAGCAGTCAACTAGATAATGAGCAGTTCTTC | CASSQLDNEQFF
TRBJ2-5 | NA | TRBD2 | TRBV19 | TGTGCCAGTAGTATAGCGGGAGGGGAGACCCAGTACTTC | CASSIAGGETQYF
TRBJ2-1 | NA | NA | TRBV14 | TGTGCCAGCAGCCCATCCGCCTGGCAGGTAGTGGGAGGTGGGTACAATGAGCAGTTCTTC | CASSPSAWQVVGGGYNEQFF
TRBJ2-5 | NA | NA | TRBV28 | TGTGCCAGCAGTTTACTGGCCCCTGAGACCCAGTACTTC | CASSLLAPETQYF
TRBJ1-2 | once | TRBD1 | TRBV6-5 | TGTGCCAGCAATACAGGGGAGAATAGGGGCTACACCTTC | CASNTGENRGYTF
TRBJ1-2 | NA | NA | TRBV28 | TGTGCCAGCAGTAGTGGCGGTTTAGCTAACTATGGCTACACCTTC | CASSSGGLANYGYTF
TRBJ1-5 | once | NA | TRBV19 | TGTGCCAGTAGTACTGGACTCACGGGGCAGCCCCAGCATTTT | CASSTGLTGQPQHF
TRBJ2-3 | NA | NA | TRBV29-1 | TGCAGCGTTGAAGACCGGGGGTCCTTCACAGATACGCAGTATTTT | CSVEDRGSFTDTQYF
TRBJ2-1 | many | TRBD2 | TRBV6-6 | TGTGCCAGCAGTAGGGAGGGATCGGAGGGGAATGAGCAGTTCTTC | CASSREGSEGNEQFF
TRBJ1-1 | NA | NA | TRBV5-1 | TGCGCCAGCAGCCCTCTATCGGGAATGGACACTGAAGCTTTCTTT | CASSPLSGMDTEAFF
TRBJ2-2 | few | TRBD2 | TRBV14 | TGTGCCAGCAGCCAGTACCCCCCAAGCGGGAGACAGTCCGGGGAGCTGTTTTTT | CASSQYPPSGRQSGELFF
TRBJ2-7 | few | NA | TRBV4-1 | TGCGCCAGCAGCTCTAACGGGGAGTCCTACGAGCAGTACTTC | CASSSNGESYEQYF
TRBJ2-3 | NA | TRBD2 | TRBV6-6 | TGTGCCAGCACCCGCGGGACTAACACAGATACGCAGTATTTT | CASTRGTNTDTQYF
TRBJ2-1 | NA | NA | TRBV2 | TGTGCCAGCAGTGTTGGAGTTTACAATGAGCAGTTCTTC | CASSVGVYNEQFF
TRBJ1-2 | NA | NA | TRBV7-8 | TGTGCCAGCAGCCGAGGAGAGCAGGGATTATATGGCTACACCTTC | CASSRGEQGLYGYTF
TRBJ2-5 | once | TRBD1 | TRBV5-1 | TGCGCCAGCAGCTTGAGTGGGACAGGGGGACAAGAGACCCAGTACTTC | CASSLSGTGGQETQYF
TRBJ2-7 | NA | TRBD1 | TRBV4-1 | TGCGCCAGCAGCCAAGTCGGGAACAGGGGATCCTACGAGCAGTACTTC | CASSQVGNRGSYEQYF